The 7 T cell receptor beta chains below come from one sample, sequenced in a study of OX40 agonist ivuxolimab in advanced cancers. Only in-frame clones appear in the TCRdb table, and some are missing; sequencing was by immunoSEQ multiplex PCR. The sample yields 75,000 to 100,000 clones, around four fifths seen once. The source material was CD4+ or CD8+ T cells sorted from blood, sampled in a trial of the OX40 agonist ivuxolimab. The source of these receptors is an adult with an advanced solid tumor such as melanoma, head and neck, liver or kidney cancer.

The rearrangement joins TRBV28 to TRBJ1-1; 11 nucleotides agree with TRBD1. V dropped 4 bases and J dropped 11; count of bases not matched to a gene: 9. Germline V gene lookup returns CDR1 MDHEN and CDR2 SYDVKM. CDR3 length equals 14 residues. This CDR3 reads CASSSGQGVANAFF. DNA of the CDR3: TGTGCCAGCAGTTCGGGACAGGGGGTAGCAAACGCTTTCTTT.

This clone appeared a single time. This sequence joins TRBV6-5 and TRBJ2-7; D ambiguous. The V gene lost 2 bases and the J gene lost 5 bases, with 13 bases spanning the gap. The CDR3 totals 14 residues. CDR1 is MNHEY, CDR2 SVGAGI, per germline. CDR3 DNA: TGTGCCAGCAGTTACCGAGACCCACCCCACGAGCAGTACTTC. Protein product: CASSYRDPPHEQYF.

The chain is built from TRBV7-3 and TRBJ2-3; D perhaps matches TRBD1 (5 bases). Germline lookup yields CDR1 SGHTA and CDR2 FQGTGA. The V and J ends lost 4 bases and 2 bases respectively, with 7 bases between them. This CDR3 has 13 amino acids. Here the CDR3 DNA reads TGTGCCAGCAGCTCGACAGCCACAGATACGCAGTATTTT. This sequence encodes CASSSTATDTQYF.

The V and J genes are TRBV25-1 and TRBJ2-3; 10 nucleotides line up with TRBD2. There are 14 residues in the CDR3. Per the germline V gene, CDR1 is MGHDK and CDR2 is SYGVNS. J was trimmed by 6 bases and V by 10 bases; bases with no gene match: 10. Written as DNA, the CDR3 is TGTGCCACCTTAGCGGGGGGCCGACGGGATACGCAGTATTTT. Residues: CATLAGGRRDTQYF.

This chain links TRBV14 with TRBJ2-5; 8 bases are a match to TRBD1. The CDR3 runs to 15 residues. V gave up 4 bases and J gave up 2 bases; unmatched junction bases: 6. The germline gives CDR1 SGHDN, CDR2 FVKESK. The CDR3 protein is CASSPLGTGQETQYF. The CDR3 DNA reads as TGTGCCAGCAGCCCACTCGGGACAGGACAAGAGACCCAGTACTTC.

The CDR3 loop reads CASSLAGNNQPQHF. The CDR3 bases are TGTGCCAGCAGCTTAGCTGGAAACAATCAGCCCCAGCATTTT. This chain uses TRBV11-2 with TRBJ1-5; D remains ambiguous. Germline assignment: CDR1 SGHAT and CDR2 FQNNGV. Trimming shortened V by 1 base and J by 3 bases, and 7 bases separated the two germline ends. The CDR3 has 14 amino acids.

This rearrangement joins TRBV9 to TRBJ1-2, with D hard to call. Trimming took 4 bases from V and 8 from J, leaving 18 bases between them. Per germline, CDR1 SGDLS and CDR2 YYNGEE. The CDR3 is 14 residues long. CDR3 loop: CASSLSSTRQGYTF. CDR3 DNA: TGTGCCAGCAGCCTTTCCTCAACCCGTCAGGGCTACACCTTC.